This T cell receptor (beta chain) is from a study of blood T cell repertoires in COVID-19. Overall study: The United States, Italy and Spain were the sources of the acute and convalescent COVID-19 samples. Sources were T cells, B-cell-depleted T cells, or PBMCs; the material itself was cDNA or gDNA.

The table came from immunoSEQ multiplex PCR; TCRdb's copy has only in-frame clones and leaves some out. The data contain about 490,000 clones, around 85% of them singletons. Sample: peripheral blood. The TCR sequence derives from a human donor in a cohort sampled during active COVID-19.

The CDR3 loop is CASSKRDYNEQFF. The CDR3, as DNA: TGTGCCAGTTCGAAGAGGGACTACAATGAGCAGTTCTTC. This chain joins TRBV7-3 and TRBJ2-1, with D perhaps matching TRBD2 (5 bases). This CDR3 has 13 amino acids. Trimming shortened V by 9 bases and J by 3 bases, and 12 bases separated the two germline ends. Germline V gene sequence: CDR1 SGHTA, CDR2 FQGTGA.